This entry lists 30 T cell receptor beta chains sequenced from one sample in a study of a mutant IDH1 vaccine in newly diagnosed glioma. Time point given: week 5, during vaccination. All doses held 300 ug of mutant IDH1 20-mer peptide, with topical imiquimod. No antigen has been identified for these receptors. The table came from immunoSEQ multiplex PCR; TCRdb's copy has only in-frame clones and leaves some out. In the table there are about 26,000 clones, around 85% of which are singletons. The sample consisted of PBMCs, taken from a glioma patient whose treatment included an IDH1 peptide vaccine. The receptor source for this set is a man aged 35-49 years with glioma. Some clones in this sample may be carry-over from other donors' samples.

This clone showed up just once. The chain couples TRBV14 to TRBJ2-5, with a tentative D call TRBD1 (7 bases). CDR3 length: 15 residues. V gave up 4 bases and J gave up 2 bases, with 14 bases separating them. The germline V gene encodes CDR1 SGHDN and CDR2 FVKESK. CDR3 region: CASSPHAGQQETQYF. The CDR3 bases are TGTGCCAGCAGCCCCCATGCGGGACAGCAAGAGACCCAGTACTTC.

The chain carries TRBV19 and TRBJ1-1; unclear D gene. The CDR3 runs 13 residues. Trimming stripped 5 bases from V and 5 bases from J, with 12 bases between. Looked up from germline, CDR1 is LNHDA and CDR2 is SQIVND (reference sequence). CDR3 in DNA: TGTGCCAGTAGTCGGACGGTTTCTACTGAAGCTTTCTTT. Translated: CASSRTVSTEAFF.

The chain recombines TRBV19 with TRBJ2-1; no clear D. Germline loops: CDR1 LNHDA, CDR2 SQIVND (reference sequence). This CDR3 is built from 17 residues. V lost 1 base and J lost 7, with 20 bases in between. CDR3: CASSIVRAPPSANEQFF. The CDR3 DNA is TGTGCCAGTAGTATAGTGCGTGCCCCCCCGAGCGCGAATGAGCAGTTCTTC.

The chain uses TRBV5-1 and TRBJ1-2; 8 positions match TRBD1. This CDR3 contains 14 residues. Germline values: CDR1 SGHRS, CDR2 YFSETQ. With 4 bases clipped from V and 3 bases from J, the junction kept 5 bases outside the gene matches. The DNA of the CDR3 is TGCGCCAGCAGCCCTGGACAGGGAGACTATGGCTACACCTTC. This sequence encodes CASSPGQGDYGYTF.

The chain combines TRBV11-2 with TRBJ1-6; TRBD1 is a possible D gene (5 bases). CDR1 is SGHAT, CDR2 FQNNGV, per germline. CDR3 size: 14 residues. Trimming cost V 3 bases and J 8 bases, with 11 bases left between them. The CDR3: CASSFGGLDSPLHF. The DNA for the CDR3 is TGTGCCAGCAGCTTTGGGGGTTTGGATTCACCCCTCCACTTT.

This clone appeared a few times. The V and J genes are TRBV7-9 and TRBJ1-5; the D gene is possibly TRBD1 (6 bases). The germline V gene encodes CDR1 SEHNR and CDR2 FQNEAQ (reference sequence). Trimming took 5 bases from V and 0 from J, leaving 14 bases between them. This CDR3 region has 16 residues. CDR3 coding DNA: TGTGCCAGCAGCCACGACAGGAGTTATAGCAATCAGCCCCAGCATTTT. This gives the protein CASSHDRSYSNQPQHF.

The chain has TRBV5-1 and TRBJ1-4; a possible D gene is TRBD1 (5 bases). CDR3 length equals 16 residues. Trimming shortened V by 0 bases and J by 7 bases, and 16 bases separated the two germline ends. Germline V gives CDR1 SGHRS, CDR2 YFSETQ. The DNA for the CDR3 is TGCGCCAGCAGCTTGGACCCCGCGGGGCAGGGTGAAAAACTGTTTTTT. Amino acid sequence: CASSLDPAGQGEKLFF. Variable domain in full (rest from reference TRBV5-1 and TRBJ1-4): KAGVTQTPRYLIKTRGQQVTLSCSPISGHRSVSWYQQTPGQGLQFLFEYFSETQRNKGNFPGRFSGRQFSNSRSEMNVSTLELGDSALYLCASSLDPAGQGEKLFFGSGTQLSVL.

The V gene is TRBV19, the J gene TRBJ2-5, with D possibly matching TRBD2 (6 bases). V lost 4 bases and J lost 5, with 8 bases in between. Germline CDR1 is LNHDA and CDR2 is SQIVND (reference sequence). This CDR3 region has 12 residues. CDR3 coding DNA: TGTGCCAGTAGTACGGGGGTTGAGACCCAGTACTTC. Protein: CASSTGVETQYF.

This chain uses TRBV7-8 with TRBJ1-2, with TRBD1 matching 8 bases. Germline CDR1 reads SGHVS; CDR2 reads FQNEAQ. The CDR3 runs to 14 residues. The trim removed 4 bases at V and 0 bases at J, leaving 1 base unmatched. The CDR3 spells CASSWGQANYGYTF. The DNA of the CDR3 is TGTGCCAGCAGCTGGGGACAGGCTAACTATGGCTACACCTTC.

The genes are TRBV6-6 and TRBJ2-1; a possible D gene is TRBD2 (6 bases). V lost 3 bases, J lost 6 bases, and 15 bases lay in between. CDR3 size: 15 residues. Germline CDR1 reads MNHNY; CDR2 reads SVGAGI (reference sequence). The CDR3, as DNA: TGTGCCAGCAGTTATAAAACTAGCTGGGCCAATGAGCAGTTCTTC. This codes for CASSYKTSWANEQFF.

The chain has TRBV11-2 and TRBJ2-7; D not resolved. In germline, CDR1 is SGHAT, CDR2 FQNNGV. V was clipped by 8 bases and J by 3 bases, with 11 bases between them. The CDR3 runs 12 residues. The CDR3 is CASGPRSYEQYF. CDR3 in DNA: TGTGCCAGCGGCCCTAGGAGCTACGAGCAGTACTTC.

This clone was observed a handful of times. DNA of the CDR3: TGCGCCAGCAGTGACGCACAGATGAACACTGAAGCTTTCTTT. Translated: CASSDAQMNTEAFF. The chain joins TRBV10-2 to TRBJ1-1; D remains unclear. Trimming shortened V by 3 bases and J by 0 bases, and 8 bases separated the two germline ends. Germline lookup yields CDR1 WSHSY and CDR2 SAAADI. The CDR3 spans 14 residues.

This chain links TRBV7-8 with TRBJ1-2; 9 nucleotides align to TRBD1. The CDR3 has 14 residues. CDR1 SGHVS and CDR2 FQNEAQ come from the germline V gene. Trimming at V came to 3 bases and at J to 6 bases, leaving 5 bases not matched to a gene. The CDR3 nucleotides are TGTGCCAGCAGCTTCAAGACAGGGGGACATGGCTACACCTTC. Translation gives CASSFKTGGHGYTF.

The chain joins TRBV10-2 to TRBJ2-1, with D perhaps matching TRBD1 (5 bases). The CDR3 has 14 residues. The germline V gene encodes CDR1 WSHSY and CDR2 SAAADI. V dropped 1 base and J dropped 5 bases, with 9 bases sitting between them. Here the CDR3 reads CASSEFKGNNEQFF. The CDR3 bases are TGCGCCAGCAGTGAGTTCAAGGGGAACAATGAGCAGTTCTTC.

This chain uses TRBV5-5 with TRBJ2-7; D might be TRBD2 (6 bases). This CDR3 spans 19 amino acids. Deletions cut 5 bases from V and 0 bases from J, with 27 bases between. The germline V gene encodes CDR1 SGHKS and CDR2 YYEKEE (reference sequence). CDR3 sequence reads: CASSLFPGLGDYFSYEQYF. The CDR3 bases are TGTGCCAGCAGTTTATTCCCGGGACTGGGAGATTATTTCTCCTACGAGCAGTACTTC.

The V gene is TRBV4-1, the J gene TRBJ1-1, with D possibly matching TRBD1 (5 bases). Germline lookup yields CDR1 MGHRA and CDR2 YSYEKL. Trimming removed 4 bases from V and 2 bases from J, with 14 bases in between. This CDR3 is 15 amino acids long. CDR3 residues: CASSPKGLSNTEAFF. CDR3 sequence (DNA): TGCGCCAGCAGCCCAAAGGGACTCTCCAACACTGAAGCTTTCTTT.

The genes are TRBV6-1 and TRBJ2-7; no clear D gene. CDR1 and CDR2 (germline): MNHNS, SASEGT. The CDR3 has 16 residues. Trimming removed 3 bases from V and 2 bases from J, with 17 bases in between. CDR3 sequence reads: CASSDGLSRPTYEQYF. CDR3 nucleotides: TGTGCCAGCAGTGATGGGCTGTCGCGGCCCACCTACGAGCAGTACTTC.

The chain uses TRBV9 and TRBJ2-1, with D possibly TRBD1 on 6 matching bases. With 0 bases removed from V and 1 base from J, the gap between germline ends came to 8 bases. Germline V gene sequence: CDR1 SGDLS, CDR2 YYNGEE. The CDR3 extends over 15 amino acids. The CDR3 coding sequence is TGTGCCAGCAGCGTAGGTAGGGGGTCCTACAATGAGCAGTTCTTC. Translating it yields CASSVGRGSYNEQFF.

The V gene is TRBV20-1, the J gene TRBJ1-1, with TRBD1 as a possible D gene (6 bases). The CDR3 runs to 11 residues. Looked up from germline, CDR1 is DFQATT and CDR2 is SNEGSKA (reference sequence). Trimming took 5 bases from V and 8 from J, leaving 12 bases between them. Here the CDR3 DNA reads TGCAGTGCTCTGAACAGGGAGGAAGCTTTCTTT. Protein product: CSALNREEAFF.

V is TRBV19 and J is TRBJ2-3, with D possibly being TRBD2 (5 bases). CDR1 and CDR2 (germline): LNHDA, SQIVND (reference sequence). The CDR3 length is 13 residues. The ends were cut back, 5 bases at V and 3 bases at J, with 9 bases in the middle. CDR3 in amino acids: CASSVRETDTQYF. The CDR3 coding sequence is TGTGCCAGTAGTGTCCGGGAAACAGATACGCAGTATTTT.

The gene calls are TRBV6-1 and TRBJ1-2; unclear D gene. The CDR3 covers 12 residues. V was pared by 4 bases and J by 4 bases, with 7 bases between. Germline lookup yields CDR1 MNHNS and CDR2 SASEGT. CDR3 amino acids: CASSADSYGYTF. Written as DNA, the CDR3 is TGTGCCAGCAGTGCTGACTCCTATGGCTACACCTTC.

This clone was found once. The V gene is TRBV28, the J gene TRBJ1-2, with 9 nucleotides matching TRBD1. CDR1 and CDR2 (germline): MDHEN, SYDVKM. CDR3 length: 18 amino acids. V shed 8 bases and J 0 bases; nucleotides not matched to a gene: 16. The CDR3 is CASHEDRDRVIANYGYTF. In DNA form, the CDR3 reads TGTGCCAGCCATGAAGACCGGGACAGGGTGATAGCTAACTATGGCTACACCTTC.

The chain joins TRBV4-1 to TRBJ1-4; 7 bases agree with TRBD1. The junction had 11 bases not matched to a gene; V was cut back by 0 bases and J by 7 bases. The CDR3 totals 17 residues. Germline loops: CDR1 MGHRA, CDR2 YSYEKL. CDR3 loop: CASSQDRQGSAIEKLFF. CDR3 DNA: TGCGCCAGCAGCCAAGATAGACAGGGATCGGCAATTGAAAAACTGTTTTTT.

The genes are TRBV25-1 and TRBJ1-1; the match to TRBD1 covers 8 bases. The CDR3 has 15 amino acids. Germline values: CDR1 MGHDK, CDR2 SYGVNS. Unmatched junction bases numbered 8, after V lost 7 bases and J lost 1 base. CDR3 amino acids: CASNQVGTGNTEAFF. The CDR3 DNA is TGTGCCAGCAACCAGGTAGGGACAGGGAACACTGAAGCTTTCTTT. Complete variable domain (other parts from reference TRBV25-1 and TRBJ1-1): EADIYQTPRYLVIGTGKKITLECSQTMGHDKMYWYQQDPGMELHLIHYSYGVNSTEKGDLSSESTVSRIRTEHFPLTLESARPSHTSQYLCASNQVGTGNTEAFFGQGTRLTVV.

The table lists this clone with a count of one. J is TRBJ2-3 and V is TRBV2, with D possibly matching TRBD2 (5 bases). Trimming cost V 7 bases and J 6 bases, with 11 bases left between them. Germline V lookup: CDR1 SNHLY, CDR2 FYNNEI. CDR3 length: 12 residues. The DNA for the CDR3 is TGTGCCAGCAACGAGCGGCGGGATACGCAGTATTTT. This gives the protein CASNERRDTQYF.

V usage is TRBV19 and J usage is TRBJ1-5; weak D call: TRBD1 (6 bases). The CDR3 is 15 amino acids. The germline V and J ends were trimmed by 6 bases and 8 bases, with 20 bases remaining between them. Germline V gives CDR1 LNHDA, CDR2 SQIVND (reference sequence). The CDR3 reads CASRDSLTGLKPQHF. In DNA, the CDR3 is TGTGCCAGTAGGGATTCGTTGACAGGTTTGAAGCCCCAGCATTTT. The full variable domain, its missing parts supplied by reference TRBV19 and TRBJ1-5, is DGGITQSPKYLFRKEGQNVTLSCEQNLNHDAMYWYRQDPGQGLRLIYYSQIVNDFQKGDIAEGYSVSREKKESFPLTVTSAQKNPTAFYLCASRDSLTGLKPQHFGDGTRLSIL.

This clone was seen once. In DNA form, the CDR3 reads TGCGCCAGCAGCTTGGAACCGGGAGTGGATCAGCCCCAGCATTTT. It is translated as CASSLEPGVDQPQHF. The J gene is TRBJ1-5, the V gene TRBV5-1; D not resolved. Looked up from germline, CDR1 is SGHRS and CDR2 is YFSETQ. Trimming took 0 bases from V and 5 from J, leaving 12 bases between them. This CDR3 region has 15 residues.

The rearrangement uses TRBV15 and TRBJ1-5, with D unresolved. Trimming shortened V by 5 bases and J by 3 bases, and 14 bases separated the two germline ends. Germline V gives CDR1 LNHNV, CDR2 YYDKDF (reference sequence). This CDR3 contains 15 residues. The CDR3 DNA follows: TGTGCCACCAGCTTAGAGGTCGGGTCCAATCAGCCCCAGCATTTT. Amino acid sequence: CATSLEVGSNQPQHF.

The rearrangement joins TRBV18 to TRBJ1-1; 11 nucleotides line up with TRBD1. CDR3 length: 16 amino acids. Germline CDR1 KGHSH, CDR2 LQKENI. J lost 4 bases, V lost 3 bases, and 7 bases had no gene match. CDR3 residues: CASSPGQGAVGTEAFF. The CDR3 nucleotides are TGTGCCAGCTCACCCGGACAGGGGGCGGTAGGCACTGAAGCTTTCTTT.

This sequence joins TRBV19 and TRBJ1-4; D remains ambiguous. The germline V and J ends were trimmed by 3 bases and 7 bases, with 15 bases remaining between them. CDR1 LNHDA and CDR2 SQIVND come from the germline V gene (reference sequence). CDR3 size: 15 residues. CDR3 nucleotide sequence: TGTGCCAGTAGTATCCCTTCTGGATTCGCTGAAAAACTGTTTTTT. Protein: CASSIPSGFAEKLFF.